This T cell receptor (beta chain) was recovered during a study of blood T cell repertoires in COVID-19. Study-level background: The cDNA or gDNA used as material had been derived from T cells, B-cell-depleted T cells, or PBMCs.

The CDR3 has 13 residues. Germline V gives CDR1 SGHVS, CDR2 FNYEAQ. V shed 5 bases, J shed 8 bases, and the junction held 4 bases outside the gene matches. Original methodology: Nucleated cell number was recorded as an estimate derived from reference gene primer amplification. TCRdb keeps only in-frame clones here, not all; method: immunoSEQ multiplex PCR. V, J and clone size are those of that table, while D and trimming were read from the DNA. The table shows around 130,000 clones, with approximately 86% occurring only once. In terms of age and location, participants ranged from roughly 18 to 90 years and lived in about two dozen US areas. Cohort 3 donors counted as recovered after two negative PCRs, clearance, or resolved symptoms.

The TCR sequence derives from a woman aged 45 to 65 who had recovered from COVID-19. Sequences were obtained from PBMCs or T cells enriched from blood (not recorded which). The chain combines TRBV7-6 with TRBJ2-1, with TRBD1 identical over 9 bases. The CDR3 DNA reads as TGTGCCAGCAGCCCGAGACAGGGGGATGAGCAGTTCTTC. Amino acids: CASSPRQGDEQFF. Complete variable domain (other parts from reference TRBV7-6 and TRBJ2-1): GAGVSQSPRYKVTKRGQDVALRCDPISGHVSLYWYRQALGQGPEFLTYFNYEAQQDKSGLPNDRFSAERPEGSISTLTIQRTEQRDSAMYRCASSPRQGDEQFFGPGTRLTVL.